This T cell receptor beta chain comes out of a study of blood T cell repertoires in COVID-19. As for the study in general: Samples came from the United States, Italy and Spain, spanning acute and convalescent COVID-19.

Trimming took 6 bases from V and 1 from J, leaving 10 bases between them. CDR3 length: 13 residues. CDR1 and CDR2 from the germline V gene are WSHSY and SAAADI. Authors' processing steps: Reference gene primer amplification gave estimated nucleated cell counts. Clones were sequenced by immunoSEQ multiplex PCR, and TCRdb holds only the in-frame ones, with some missing. The V and J calls and clone size were taken over from that table, and D and trimming were inferred from the DNA. Of roughly 40,000 clones in the sample, around 83% were seen once. The sample was peripheral blood. The origin of this receptor is a woman in her sixties or seventies in a cohort sampled during active COVID-19. The V and J genes are TRBV10-2 and TRBJ2-7; D remains unclear. In nucleotides, the CDR3 is TGCGCCAGCAGCACAGAGTCATCCTACGAGCAGTACTTC. Its translation: CASSTESSYEQYF.